This passage covers 8 T cell receptor beta chains from one sample sequenced in a study of T-cell reconstitution after alpha-beta-depleted transplantation in children. Using unique molecular identifiers, the investigators prepared the TCRbeta library. TCRdb processed the PCR reads anew with MiXCR; each CDR3 protein has one entry. The sample holds approximately 240,000 distinct CDR3 sequences, around 8.9% seen once. Sequencing used PBMCs from the stem cell graft donor, obtained from the stem cell graft. The receptors come from a human donor who donated a stem cell graft to a child with SCID.

This clonotype has at least ten counts. The chain has TRBV28 and TRBJ2-7; D could derive from TRBD1 or TRBD2 (7 bases each). Germline lookup yields CDR1 MDHEN and CDR2 SYDVKM. The CDR3 spans 14 residues. Trimming left V 5 bases short and J 2 bases short, with 13 bases between. The CDR3 spells CASSRGGGTYEQYF. The CDR3 coding sequence is TGTGCCAGCAGTAGGGGAGGGGGCACCTACGAGCAGTACTTC.

J is TRBJ2-7 and V is TRBV4-2; D may be TRBD2 (5 bases). Germline V gene data show CDR1 as LGHNA and CDR2 as YNFKEQ. The CDR3 totals 15 residues. V dropped 9 bases and J dropped 0 bases, with 18 bases sitting between them. Here the CDR3 reads CARGCGLAVSYEQYF. For the CDR3, the DNA is TGTGCCAGGGGCTGCGGGCTAGCCGTCTCCTACGAGCAGTACTTC.

The table lists this clonotype with many counts. The V gene is TRBV24-1, the J gene TRBJ2-2, with 12 positions matching TRBD1. Looked up from germline, CDR1 is KGHDR and CDR2 is SFDVKD. This CDR3 is 16 amino acids long. Trimming removed 2 bases from V and 6 bases from J; junction bases left unmatched: 3. This CDR3 is CATSDSGQGASGELFF. CDR3 coding DNA: TGTGCCACCAGTGATTCGGGACAGGGGGCATCCGGGGAGCTGTTTTTT.

This clonotype was counted ten times or more. The genes are TRBV5-1 and TRBJ2-3, with D maybe TRBD2 (6 bases). This CDR3 spans 13 amino acids. V was cut by 5 bases and J by 6 bases, with 13 bases left in between. The V gene's germline CDR1 is SGHRS and CDR2 YFSETQ. This chain's CDR3 is CASRRDFSDTQYF. CDR3 in DNA: TGCGCCAGCAGAAGGGACTTCTCTGATACGCAGTATTTT.

The table lists this clonotype with many counts. The CDR3 reads CASSAGVRDRGYNEQFF. CDR3 DNA sequence: TGTGCCAGCAGCGCTGGGGTCCGGGACAGGGGCTATAATGAGCAGTTCTTC. The chain recombines TRBV9 with TRBJ2-1; 10 positions match TRBD1. Germline loops: CDR1 SGDLS, CDR2 YYNGEE. The V segment lost 3 bases and the J segment 7 bases; nucleotides outside the gene matches: 13. This CDR3 comprises 17 residues.

This clonotype has a count of ten or more. The chain employs TRBV9 and TRBJ1-1; no reliable D call. Germline CDR1 and CDR2: SGDLS and YYNGEE. The germline V and J ends were trimmed by 0 bases and 0 bases, with 6 bases remaining between them. This CDR3 is 14 amino acids long. In nucleotides, the CDR3 is TGTGCCAGCAGCGTAGGTGGGGTGAACACTGAAGCTTTCTTT. The encoded protein is CASSVGGVNTEAFF.

The sample holds many counts of this clonotype. The chain is built from TRBV7-2 and TRBJ2-5; no definite D call. This CDR3 has 15 residues. Looked up from germline, CDR1 is SGHTA and CDR2 is FQGNSA. With 1 base removed from V and 1 base from J, the gap between germline ends came to 10 bases. Written as DNA, the CDR3 is TGTGCCAGCAGCTTAGGGGCCAGCACCCAAGAGACCCAGTACTTC. Protein: CASSLGASTQETQYF.

On this clonotype itself: The junction departs from the called germline gene at one end, perhaps through a read error. The V and J genes are TRBV12-3 or TRBV12-4 and TRBJ1-1; D remains ambiguous. The CDR3 length is 14 residues. In DNA, the CDR3 is TGTGCCAGCAGATTAGCGCCGGCTCGAGTCGGAGCTTTCTTT. This sequence encodes CASRLAPARVGAFF.